The rows below give T cell receptor beta chains drawn from one sample of a study of identical twins. TCRdb re-derived calls from the 5' RACE reads in MiXCR, one entry per CDR3 protein. The table lists nearly 900,000 distinct CDR3 sequences, more than 9% of them singletons, with around 1.5% in the top ten. This sample was shared with a second study, whose subject was yellow fever vaccine responses in identical twins.

Specimen: PBMCs. The receptors derive from a woman between 18 and 29 years old in good health. CDR3s leave out the opening cysteine and the closing phenylalanine or tryptophan. The order of the fields is V gene, CDR3 protein.

v_call: TRBV5-1; cdr3_aa: ASSSGLAGFTDTQY
v_call: TRBV25-1; cdr3_aa: ASYRDRTDTQY
v_call: TRBV18; cdr3_aa: ASSPPGLDQETQY
v_call: TRBV5-6; cdr3_aa: ASSFRDWGEQY
v_call: TRBV19; cdr3_aa: ASSIDRTTGELF
v_call: TRBV12-3/TRBV12-4; cdr3_aa: ASSPSLLAGSNEQF
v_call: TRBV7-9; cdr3_aa: ASSGVLDSPLH
v_call: TRBV2; cdr3_aa: ATTQGVGTGELF
v_call: TRBV5-1; cdr3_aa: ASKGTGFSYEQY
v_call: TRBV14; cdr3_aa: ASSQDGFLYEQY
v_call: TRBV27; cdr3_aa: ASSLIMTGAGANVLT
v_call: TRBV9; cdr3_aa: ASSMDRGQNTGELF
v_call: TRBV2; cdr3_aa: TCCLSDYRGPSSYNEQF
v_call: TRBV15; cdr3_aa: ATSWRGRPSSGNTIY
v_call: TRBV5-1; cdr3_aa: ASSFALDSHNSPLH
v_call: TRBV7-9; cdr3_aa: ASSPRSGTGVYEQY
v_call: TRBV5-1; cdr3_aa: ASSLTAGNEKLF
v_call: TRBV9; cdr3_aa: ASSVVPGETQY
v_call: TRBV28; cdr3_aa: ASSAQGKLNEQF
v_call: TRBV7-9; cdr3_aa: ASSSQVQAYNEQF
v_call: TRBV19; cdr3_aa: ASSERTSLKAYNEQF
v_call: TRBV7-8; cdr3_aa: ASSPGTSGSLEQY
v_call: TRBV9; cdr3_aa: ASSPGDSYGYT
v_call: TRBV5-1; cdr3_aa: ASSLQAGRSTDTQY
v_call: TRBV11-1; cdr3_aa: ASAPDRYANEQY
v_call: TRBV12-3/TRBV12-4; cdr3_aa: ASSSSSVGDTQY
v_call: TRBV12-3/TRBV12-4; cdr3_aa: ASSKRITYNEQF
v_call: TRBV4-1; cdr3_aa: ASSQVGHPGELF
v_call: TRBV28; cdr3_aa: ASSSDRYNQPQH
v_call: TRBV27; cdr3_aa: ASSFGTGSTEAF
v_call: TRBV6-5; cdr3_aa: ASSYLGQGMSYEQY
v_call: TRBV27; cdr3_aa: ASSTYSGGSDTQY
v_call: TRBV5-1; cdr3_aa: ASSLARLTKGTDTQY
v_call: TRBV6-5; cdr3_aa: ASSYYSGTLNTEAF
v_call: TRBV5-1; cdr3_aa: ASSLASISPNYGYT
v_call: TRBV2; cdr3_aa: ASSAEDPGISYEQY
v_call: TRBV5-7; cdr3_aa: ALLGAERTVETQY